This T cell receptor (beta chain) was sequenced in a study of identical twins (dated by TCRdb to between 2015 and 2016). Background on the whole study: To test whether fetal clonotypes persist, the study used deep sequencing on TCR alpha and beta repertoires from monozygotic twins, unrelated adults of various ages, and cord blood. Replicate twin experiments were performed at different times using different library preparation protocols to rule out contamination.

A note on this clonotype: Which antigen it targets is not known. No much larger clonotype is one base removed from it; base qualities were not supplied.

Library preparation employed 5' RACE. The instrument was an Illumina HiSeq 2000. Template switching introduced a universal primer binding site; the final cDNA contained a unique molecular identifier, enabling accurate counting of TCR cDNA molecules. First-strand cDNA for TCR alpha and beta chains was synthesized from specific primers in the conserved constant-segment region. To control for contamination, every cDNA library was double barcoded, receiving both a SMART-Mk sample barcode and Illumina barcodes. TruSeq adapter sequences along with Illumina sample barcodes were introduced in two successive PCR steps. Sequencing of the TCR alpha and beta cDNA libraries was done on the Illumina HiSeq platform using custom primers. As for how the authors treated the data: Raw reads were processed with MiGEC to extract unique molecular identifiers, and MiXCR was used to determine CDR3 positions. Recombination models were inferred per individual with the repgenHMM and IGoR tools using an EM algorithm. Shared clonotype analysis was performed with the tcR package in R, normalizing sharing by the product of cloneset sizes. Out-of-frame nonproductive sequences were analyzed to study raw recombination free of thymic and clonal selection effects. The public reads were run again by TCRdb, first through fastp at Q25 and then through MiXCR, and only productive beta chains were kept. Rows matching on CDR3 protein sequence are summarized as one entry with the most common DNA and genes. Here the V and J calls rest on TCRdb's processing, not on the authors' analysis. In all, the sample holds 600,000 to 850,000 distinct CDR3 sequences, and 18% of those were seen once. The ten top clones hold around 13% of the sample.

The research as a whole found: Because the same donors could not be followed over many years, the conclusions depended on cross-sectional statistical analysis. Abundant cord blood beta clonotypes had fewer insertions, young adult naive repertoires showed a similar but weaker trend, and memory repertoires showed no such trend. The excess sharing between twins in beta out-of-frame sequences was weaker because fewer shared sequences reduced the signal-to-noise ratio. Recombination models systematically underestimated out-of-frame TCR alpha sharing in monozygotic twins but agreed with sharing between unrelated individuals. Compared with coincidental sharing between unrelated individuals, out-of-frame TCR alpha sequences shared between twins showed an excess of sequences with low generation probability. Zero-insertion analyses could be partly confounded by invariant T cells such as MAIT and iNKT, although diverse VJ usage argued against such confounding for most clonotypes.

Every donor in the study was a healthy Caucasian. The twin cohort consisted of three pairs of female monozygotic twins, all aged 18 to 29 years. RNA for TCR libraries was isolated from peripheral blood mononuclear cells. Another study also made use of these data, one on T cells expressing NK-cell markers. The second study also describes: In sorted CD3+CD56+NKG2C+, CD3+CD56+NKG2C- and CD3+CD56-NKG2C+ T-cell subsets from several donors, TCR beta-chain repertoires were profiled. Among the eight sequenced donors, only one was HCMV-seronegative, while the other seven were HCMV-seropositive. In several experiments an anti-gammadeltaTCR antibody was added to restrict sorting to alphabetaTCR-expressing T cells. For 5 or 6 donors, the dominant CD3+CD56+NKG2C+ clonotypes were among the top 10 CD8+ clonotypes and accounted for 1.0-7.0% of CD8+ T cells. Those dominant clonotypes were again the most abundant among CD3+CD56-NKG2C+ cells in a few donors, at roughly 25-65%. Whether the expanded NKG2C-expressing T cell clones were specific for HCMV antigens was left unclear. Randomly selected healthy volunteers, three men and five women, were used as the eight sequenced donors. To determine HCMV serostatus, a commercial ELISA kit was used to detect HCMV-specific IgG in serum. Bulk peripheral blood T-cell repertoires were additionally sequenced from unsorted PBMC for roughly six donors. Reads were demultiplexed and grouped by UMI with MIGEC, and clonotypes were assembled and quantified with MiTCR. To remove erroneous sequences, TCR cDNA sequences were retained only when supported by two or more reads. Downstream repertoire analysis used the tcR package, and clonotypes were matched across fractions by CDR3 nucleotide sequence plus V segment. VDJmatch was used to annotate antigen specificity against VDJdb, with one amino acid substitution in CDR3 allowed.

The sequence derives from a young woman in good health. The sample consisted of PBMCs.

The nucleotides read TGCAGTGCTAGAGATTGGGGACTAGGAAGTCATACGCAGTATTTT. Translation gives CSARDWGLGSHTQYF. The chain is encoded by TRBV20-1 joined to TRBJ2-3, with 8 bases in between that match TRBD2. Here V drops 0 bases and J drops 7 bases, and the junction holds 9 bases not matched to any gene. The cysteine opens and the phenylalanine closes a CDR3 of 15 amino acids. The read is trimmed to its CDR3 DNA, 45 bases read in frame from base 1. CDR1 and CDR2, looked up from the germline V gene (reference sequence), are DFQATT and SNEGSKA.